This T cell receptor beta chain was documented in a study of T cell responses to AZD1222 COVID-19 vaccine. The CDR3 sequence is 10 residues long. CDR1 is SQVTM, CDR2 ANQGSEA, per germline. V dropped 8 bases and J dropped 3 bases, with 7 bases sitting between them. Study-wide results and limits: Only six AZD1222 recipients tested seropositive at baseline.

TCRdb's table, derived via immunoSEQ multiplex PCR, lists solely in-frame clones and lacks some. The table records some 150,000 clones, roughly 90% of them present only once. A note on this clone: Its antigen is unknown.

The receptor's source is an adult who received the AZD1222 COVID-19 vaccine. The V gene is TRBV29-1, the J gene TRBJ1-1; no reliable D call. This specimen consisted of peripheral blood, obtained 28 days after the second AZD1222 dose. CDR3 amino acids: CSFRDTEAFF. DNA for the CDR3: TGCAGCTTCCGGGACACTGAAGCTTTCTTT.